This T cell receptor (beta chain) came from a study of identical twins. Study outcomes and limitations: Invariant MAIT and iNKT cells may have partly biased zero-insertion analyses.

This clonotype was counted many times. Antigen unknown. Template switching created a universal primer site, and the cDNA included unique molecular identifiers. From the 5' RACE reads, TCRdb called clonotypes with MiXCR, one entry per CDR3 protein. The sample lists around 340,000 distinct CDR3 sequences; 9% to 15% were seen once. Germline V gives CDR1 MDHEN, CDR2 SYDVKM. The CDR3 has 16 residues. V lost 5 bases, J lost 3 bases, and 6 bases stayed unmatched. A further study also used this sample, focusing on yellow fever vaccine responses in identical twins. That source notes: Twins' vaccine T cell responses reportedly seemed partly convergent and partly personalized.

This clonotype was sampled from a woman aged 18-35 years in good health. V is TRBV28 and J is TRBJ2-1, with 11 bases that match TRBD2. The sample comprised CD8+ T cells sorted from blood. The DNA of the CDR3 is TGTGCCAGCAGTCCCGGGACTAGCGGATACTACAATGAGCAGTTCTTC. Translating gives CASSPGTSGYYNEQFF.